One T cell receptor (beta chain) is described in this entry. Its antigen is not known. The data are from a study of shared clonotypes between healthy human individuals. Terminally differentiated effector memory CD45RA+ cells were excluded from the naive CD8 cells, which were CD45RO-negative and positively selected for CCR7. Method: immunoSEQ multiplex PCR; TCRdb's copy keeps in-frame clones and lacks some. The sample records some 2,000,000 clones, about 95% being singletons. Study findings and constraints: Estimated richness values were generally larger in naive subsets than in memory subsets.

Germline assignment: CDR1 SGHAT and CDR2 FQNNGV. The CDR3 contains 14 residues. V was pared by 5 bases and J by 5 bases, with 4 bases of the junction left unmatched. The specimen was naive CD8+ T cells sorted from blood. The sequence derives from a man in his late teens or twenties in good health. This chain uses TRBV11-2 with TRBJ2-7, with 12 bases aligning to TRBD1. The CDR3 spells CASSLGTGGHEQYF. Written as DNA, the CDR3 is TGTGCCAGCAGCCTGGGGACAGGGGGCCACGAGCAGTACTTC.